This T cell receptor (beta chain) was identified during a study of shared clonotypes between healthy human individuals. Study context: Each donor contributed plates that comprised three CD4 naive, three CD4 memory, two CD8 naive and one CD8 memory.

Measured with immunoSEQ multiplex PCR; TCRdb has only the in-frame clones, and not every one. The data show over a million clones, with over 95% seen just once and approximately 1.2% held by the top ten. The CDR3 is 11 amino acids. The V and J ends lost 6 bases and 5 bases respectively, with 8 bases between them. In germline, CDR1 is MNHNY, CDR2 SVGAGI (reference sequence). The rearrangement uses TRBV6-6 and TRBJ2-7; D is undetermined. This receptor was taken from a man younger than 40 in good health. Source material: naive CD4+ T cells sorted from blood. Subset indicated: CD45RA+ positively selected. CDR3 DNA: TGTGCCAGCAGGCGAGACCACGAGCAGTACTTC. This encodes CASRRDHEQYF.